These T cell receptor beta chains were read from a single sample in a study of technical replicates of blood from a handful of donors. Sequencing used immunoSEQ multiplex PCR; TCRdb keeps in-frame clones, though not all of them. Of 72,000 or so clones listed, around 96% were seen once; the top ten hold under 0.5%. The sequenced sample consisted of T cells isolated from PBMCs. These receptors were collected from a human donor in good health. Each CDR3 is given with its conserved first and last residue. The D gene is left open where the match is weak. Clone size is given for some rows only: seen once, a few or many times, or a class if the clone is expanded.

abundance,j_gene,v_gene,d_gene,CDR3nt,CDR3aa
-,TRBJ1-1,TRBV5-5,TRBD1,TGTGCCAGCAGCTTTTATCAGGTCTGGGACAGGGTCCTAAACACTGAAGCTTTCTTT,CASSFYQVWDRVLNTEAFF
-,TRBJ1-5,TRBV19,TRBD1,TGTGCCAGTAGTATCTTGGGACAGGGGGAAAATCAGCCCCAGCATTTT,CASSILGQGENQPQHF
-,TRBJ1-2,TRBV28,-,TGTGCCAGCAGTTCCGCGGGGCGCGGGATCTATGGCTACACCTTC,CASSSAGRGIYGYTF
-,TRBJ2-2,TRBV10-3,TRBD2,TGTGCCATCACCGGGACTAGCGGGAGATTCACCGGGGAGCTGTTTTTT,CAITGTSGRFTGELFF
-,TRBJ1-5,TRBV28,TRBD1,TGTGCCAGCAGTCTAGGGACAGGCAACAATCAGCCCCAGCATTTT,CASSLGTGNNQPQHF
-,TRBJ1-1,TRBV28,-,TGTGCCAGCAGTTTCTTGGCCCCAGAAGCTTTCTTT,CASSFLAPEAFF
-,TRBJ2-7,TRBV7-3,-,TGTGCCAGCAGCCAGGGTGGGAAGGCCTACGAGCAGTACTTC,CASSQGGKAYEQYF
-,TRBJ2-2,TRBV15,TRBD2,TGTGCCACCAGCAGAGGGCTAGCGGGAATCGTGAACACCGGGGAGCTGTTTTTT,CATSRGLAGIVNTGELFF
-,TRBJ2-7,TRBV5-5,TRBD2,TGTGCCAGCAGCTTTACTAGCGAGTCCATCGTGCAGTACTTC,CASSFTSESIVQYF
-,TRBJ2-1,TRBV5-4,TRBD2,TGTGCCAGCAGCTTGGCCTTGGCGGGAGGCCACAATGAGCAGTTCTTC,CASSLALAGGHNEQFF
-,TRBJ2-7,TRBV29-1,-,TGCAGCGTTGAACGCGTCCCCTACGAGCAGTACTTC,CSVERVPYEQYF
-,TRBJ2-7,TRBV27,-,TGTGCCAGCAGTTTATTATTGCGCCACGAGCAGTACTTC,CASSLLLRHEQYF
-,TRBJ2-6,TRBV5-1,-,TGCGCCAGCAGCTTGTATCCAGGAGGATCTGGGGCCAACGTCCTGACTTTC,CASSLYPGGSGANVLTF
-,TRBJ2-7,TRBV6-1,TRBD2,TGTGCCAGCAGTGCACTAGCGGGAGGCGCTTCTCAATACGAGCAGTACTTC,CASSALAGGASQYEQYF
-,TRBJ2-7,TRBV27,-,TGTGCCAGCAGTTTCCCCAACACGGACGGGATCTACGAGCAGTACTTC,CASSFPNTDGIYEQYF
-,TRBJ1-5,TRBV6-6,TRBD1,TGTGCCAGCAGTTTAGGACAGGGGAGGAAGCCCCAGCATTTT,CASSLGQGRKPQHF
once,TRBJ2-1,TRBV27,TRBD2,TGTGCCAGCGGCGGGGGGACCTACAATGAGCAGTTCTTC,CASGGGTYNEQFF
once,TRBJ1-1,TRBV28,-,TGTGCCAGCAGTTTTTCGAGGAAAACTGAAGCTTTCTTT,CASSFSRKTEAFF
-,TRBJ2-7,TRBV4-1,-,TGCGCCAGCAGCCCGAGGAACGGACACTACGAGCAGTACTTC,CASSPRNGHYEQYF
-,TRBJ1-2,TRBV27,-,TGTGCCAGCAGTTCAGGGAAGGGCTACACCTTC,CASSSGKGYTF
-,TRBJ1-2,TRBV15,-,TGTGCCACCAGCAGCGGGGGGGCAATGGGCTATGGCTACACCTTC,CATSSGGAMGYGYTF
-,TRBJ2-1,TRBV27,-,TGTGCCAGCGGGACTGTAACCTACAATGAGCAGTTCTTC,CASGTVTYNEQFF
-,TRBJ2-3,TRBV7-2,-,TGTGCCAGCAGCCCTAGACTAGATTTGGAAACGCAGTATTTT,CASSPRLDLETQYF
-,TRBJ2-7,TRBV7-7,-,TGTGCTAGCAGCTTATATTCGGGAGATTACGAGCAGTACTTC,CASSLYSGDYEQYF
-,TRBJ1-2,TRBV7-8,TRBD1,TGTGCCAGCAGCTTAGGTGGGACAGGGGTCAACTATGGCTACACCTTC,CASSLGGTGVNYGYTF
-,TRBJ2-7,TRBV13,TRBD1,TGTGCCAGCAGCTTAGTTGGGACAGGGAGCGTGGAGGAGCAGTACTTC,CASSLVGTGSVEEQYF
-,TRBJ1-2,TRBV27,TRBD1,TGTGCCAGCAGTAGTCCCGGGACAGGGAACGACGGCTACACCTTC,CASSSPGTGNDGYTF
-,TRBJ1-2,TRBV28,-,TGTGCCAGCAGCCCCGAGAACGGCTACACCTTC,CASSPENGYTF
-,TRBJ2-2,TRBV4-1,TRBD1,TGCGCCAGCAGCCCGGCCGGGACAGCTAACACCGGGGAGCTGTTTTTT,CASSPAGTANTGELFF
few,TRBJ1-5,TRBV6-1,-,TGTGCCAGCAGTGAATATAGCAATCAGCCCCAGCATTTT,CASSEYSNQPQHF
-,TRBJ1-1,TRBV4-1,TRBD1,TGCGCCAGCAGCCCACCCAGGGGGCTCCTGAACACTGAAGCTTTCTTT,CASSPPRGLLNTEAFF
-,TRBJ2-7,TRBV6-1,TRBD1,TGTGCCAGCAGTGAAGGACAGGGATCCTATTACTACGAGCAGTACTTC,CASSEGQGSYYYEQYF
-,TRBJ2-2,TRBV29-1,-,TGCAGCGTAGACTCCCGACCCGGGGAGCTGTTTTTT,CSVDSRPGELFF
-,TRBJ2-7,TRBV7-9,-,TGTGCCAGCAGCTTTACCACGGCAGGGTTGCGATACGAGCAGTACTTC,CASSFTTAGLRYEQYF
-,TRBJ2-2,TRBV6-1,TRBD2,TGTGCCAGCGCTGAGGGGAGGGAGCTTGGGGAGCTGTTTTTT,CASAEGRELGELFF
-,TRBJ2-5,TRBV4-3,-,TGCGCCAGCAGCCAAGATGGAAACGGGGAGGAGACCCAGTACTTC,CASSQDGNGEETQYF